The 5 T cell receptor beta chains listed next were all sequenced from one sample in a study of blood T cell repertoires in COVID-19 (dated by TCRdb to the early 2020s). To prepare the library, the immunoSEQ multiplex PCR assay was applied. The immuneACCESS repertoire file appears here via TCRdb, limited to in-frame rearrangements. These files lack a portion of the clones; in checked studies, under half of the deficit traces to unresolved V genes, and the cause of the others is not known. The sample table holds 140,000 to 150,000 clones, of which roughly four fifths were seen once. In total, the top ten clones hold roughly 15% of the sample. Specimen: peripheral blood. These receptors were obtained from a human donor with acute or convalescent COVID-19. The donor label of this sample is uncertain.

The chain uses TRBV6-5 and TRBJ1-1; D is perhaps TRBD1 (5 bases). V lost 10 bases and J 1 base, leaving 19 bases between the germline ends. This CDR3 region has 15 residues. The germline V gene encodes CDR1 MNHEY and CDR2 SVGAGI. The CDR3 DNA sequence: TGTGCCACAACCGTCGGAGGGGCAGGGAACACTGAAGCTTTCTTT. Translation gives CATTVGGAGNTEAFF.

CDR3 nucleotides: TGCGCCAGCAGCCAGACGACAGGACGTAGCAATCAGCCCCAGCATTTT. It codes for CASSQTTGRSNQPQHF. The rearrangement links TRBV4-1 to TRBJ1-5; D may be TRBD1 (6 bases). The germline V gene has CDR1 MGHRA and CDR2 YSYEKL. This CDR3 is built from 16 residues. Trimming shortened V by 3 bases and J by 0 bases, and 12 bases separated the two germline ends.

The V and J genes are TRBV5-1 and TRBJ1-1; a possible D gene is TRBD1 (5 bases). The length of the CDR3 is 14 residues. Germline CDR1 SGHRS, CDR2 YFSETQ. V shed 3 bases and J shed 6 bases, with 15 bases lying between them. The CDR3 DNA follows: TGCGCCAGCAGCTCCCCCCCAGGGATCGCTGAAGCTTTCTTT. This encodes CASSSPPGIAEAFF.

This rearrangement joins TRBV6-6 to TRBJ2-5; D possibly corresponds to TRBD1 (6 bases). Germline V lookup: CDR1 MNHNY, CDR2 SVGAGI (reference sequence). With 6 bases removed from V and 5 bases from J, the gap between germline ends came to 22 bases. The CDR3 totals 16 residues. The CDR3, as DNA: TGTGCCAGCAGAAACCCCTCGGGACACCTAGGGGAGACCCAGTACTTC. Protein sequence: CASRNPSGHLGETQYF.

The chain combines TRBV9 with TRBJ2-7; 8 positions agree with TRBD1. CDR3 length: 14 residues. The germline V gene has CDR1 SGDLS and CDR2 YYNGEE. V dropped 4 bases and J dropped 6; count of bases not matched to a gene: 9. The CDR3 DNA sequence: TGTGCCAGCAGCCCCCAGAGGACAGGGTTCGAGCAGTACTTC. Its protein product is CASSPQRTGFEQYF.